These 16 T cell receptor beta chains were sequenced from one sample in a study of T cells after posttransplantation cyclophosphamide. The protocol was immunoSEQ multiplex PCR, while the TCRdb copy is restricted to in-frame clones and leaves out a portion. This sample has 45,000 to 65,000 clones, with 70% to 90% found just once. The sample consisted of PBMCs. These receptor sequences come from a man aged 30 to 39 with a blood cancer, CMV-positive, and with a related stem cell donor.

This chain joins TRBV7-6 and TRBJ2-5, with 10 bases aligning to TRBD1. Germline CDR1 is SGHVS and CDR2 is FNYEAQ. CDR3 length: 15 amino acids. J was trimmed by 5 bases and V by 4 bases; bases with no gene match: 7. The CDR3 loop reads CASSSRTGGPETQYF. As DNA, the CDR3 is TGTGCCAGCAGCTCCCGGACAGGGGGACCCGAGACCCAGTACTTC.

The V call is TRBV7-3, the J call TRBJ2-3, with 8 bases lining up with TRBD1. CDR3 length equals 15 residues. V gave up 1 base and J gave up 8 bases; unmatched junction bases: 8. The germline V gene has CDR1 SGHTA and CDR2 FQGTGA. The CDR3 sequence: CASSLNSRGPGTQYF. CDR3 in DNA: TGTGCCAGCAGCTTAAACTCCAGGGGGCCTGGTACGCAGTATTTT.

V usage is TRBV2 and J usage is TRBJ2-1; a possible D gene is TRBD2 (6 bases). V was clipped by 5 bases and J by 5 bases, with 16 bases between them. The CDR3 has 15 residues. Germline V gene data show CDR1 as SNHLY and CDR2 as FYNNEI. The CDR3 region has the DNA TGTGCCAGCAGTCTCCCACGCGGGGATCACAATGAGCAGTTCTTC. Its translation is CASSLPRGDHNEQFF. Full variable domain (remainder filled in from reference TRBV2 and TRBJ2-1): EPEVTQTPSHQVTQMGQEVILRCVPISNHLYFYWYRQILGQKVEFLVSFYNNEISEKSEIFDDQFSVERPDGSNFTLKIRSTKLEDSAMYFCASSLPRGDHNEQFFGPGTRLTVL.

The chain employs TRBV9 and TRBJ1-4, with no clear D. Germline CDR1 is SGDLS and CDR2 is YYNGEE. Trimming left V 0 bases short and J 8 bases short, with 14 bases between. The CDR3 runs 15 residues. CDR3 coding DNA: TGTGCCAGCAGCGTAGCTGGAGGTGAGAGGGAAAAACTGTTTTTT. Protein: CASSVAGGEREKLFF. The whole variable domain, remainder taken from reference TRBV9 and TRBJ1-4, is DSGVTQTPKHLITATGQRVTLRCSPRSGDLSVYWYQQSLDQGLQFLIQYYNGEERAKGNILERFSAQQFPDLHSELNLSSLELGDSALYFCASSVAGGEREKLFFGSGTQLSVL.

This chain uses TRBV11-3 with TRBJ1-2, with TRBD1 matching 7 bases. The V gene's germline CDR1 is SGHNT and CDR2 YENEEA. The length of the CDR3 is 14 residues. J gave up 7 bases and V 5 bases, and 10 bases lay outside the gene matches. The CDR3 DNA is TGTGCCAGCAGCCGATCGACAGGGACCCGTGGCTACACCTTC. Its translation: CASSRSTGTRGYTF.

The chain uses TRBV7-3 and TRBJ2-3; a weak D match, TRBD2 (6 bases). This CDR3 has 14 residues. CDR1 is SGHTA, CDR2 FQGTGA, per germline. V lost 5 bases, J lost 4 bases, and 13 bases lay in between. The CDR3, as DNA: TGTGCCAGCAGCCCCGGGACTCGCCCAGATACGCAGTATTTT. This encodes CASSPGTRPDTQYF.

A single count supports this clone. The CDR3 coding sequence is TGTGCCAGCAGTTCTCGCGGGACAGCGAAGAACACTGAAGCTTTCTTT. It yields the protein CASSSRGTAKNTEAFF. The gene calls are TRBV11-1 and TRBJ1-1; 7 positions match TRBD1. This CDR3 has 16 residues. The germline CDR1 and CDR2 sequences are SGHAT and FQDESV (reference sequence). V shed 6 bases and J 1 base; nucleotides not matched to a gene: 11.

Only one count was recorded for this clone. The chain couples TRBV28 to TRBJ2-5, with 7 bases identical to TRBD1. The CDR3 totals 12 residues. J gave up 8 bases and V 6 bases, and 6 bases lay outside the gene matches. Germline V gene lookup returns CDR1 MDHEN and CDR2 SYDVKM. In nucleotides, the CDR3 is TGTGCCAGCAGCGGTGACAGGGTAACCCAGTACTTC. Its translation: CASSGDRVTQYF.

The gene calls are TRBV7-9 and TRBJ2-1; D unresolved. Germline loops: CDR1 SEHNR, CDR2 FQNEAQ (reference sequence). The CDR3 has 16 amino acids. V was clipped by 0 bases and J by 0 bases, with 9 bases between them. DNA of the CDR3: TGTGCCAGCAGCTTAGCCACCGGGTCCTCCTACAATGAGCAGTTCTTC. This gives the protein CASSLATGSSYNEQFF. Complete variable domain (other parts from reference TRBV7-9 and TRBJ2-1): DTGVSQNPRHKITKRGQNVTFRCDPISEHNRLYWYRQTLGQGPEFLTYFQNEAQLEKSRLLSDRFSAERPKGSFSTLEIQRTEQGDSAMYLCASSLATGSSYNEQFFGPGTRLTVL.

The chain has TRBV28 and TRBJ1-1, with TRBD1 identical over 7 bases. Germline V gene data show CDR1 as MDHEN and CDR2 as SYDVKM. This CDR3 is built from 13 residues. V was clipped by 7 bases and J by 4 bases; unmatched bases: 6. As DNA, the CDR3 is TGTGCCAGCAAGGACAGGAGAGGCACTGAAGCTTTCTTT. It translates to CASKDRRGTEAFF.

The chain is built from TRBV4-2 and TRBJ1-2; no clear D. The CDR3 contains 13 residues. The germline V gene encodes CDR1 LGHNA and CDR2 YNFKEQ. V gave up 0 bases and J gave up 11 bases, with 13 bases separating them. The CDR3 DNA follows: TGTGCCAGCAGCCAAGAGGACGGAGCGGCGTACACCTTC. Its protein is CASSQEDGAAYTF.

V is TRBV11-2 and J is TRBJ1-2; 9 positions agree with TRBD1. The CDR3 runs 15 residues. Germline CDR1 and CDR2: SGHAT and FQNNGV. J gave up 8 bases and V 0 bases, and 7 bases lay outside the gene matches. The CDR3: CASSLEGRTGVGYTF. DNA of the CDR3: TGTGCCAGCAGCTTAGAGGGGCGGACAGGGGTCGGCTACACCTTC.

This clone was found once. J is TRBJ1-1 and V is TRBV15; TRBD1 aligns across 8 bases. Per the germline V gene, CDR1 is LNHNV and CDR2 is YYDKDF (reference sequence). The CDR3 is made up of 16 amino acids. V lost 0 bases to trimming and J lost 2 bases; unmatched junction nucleotides: 5. This chain's CDR3 is CATSRDGQGGNTEAFF. In DNA, the CDR3 is TGTGCCACCAGCAGAGACGGACAGGGCGGAAACACTGAAGCTTTCTTT.

In its sample, this clone was seen once. The chain recombines TRBV28 with TRBJ1-5, with TRBD1 matching 9 bases. Germline CDR1 reads MDHEN; CDR2 reads SYDVKM. V shed 2 bases and J 5 bases; nucleotides not matched to a gene: 10. The CDR3 has 17 residues. The CDR3 is CASSLPGQGLGDQPQHF. As DNA, the CDR3 is TGTGCCAGCAGTTTACCGGGACAGGGATTGGGGGATCAGCCCCAGCATTTT.

This clone was detected only a few times. The chain joins TRBV28 to TRBJ2-2; TRBD1 matches at 7 bases. CDR3 length equals 15 residues. V was pared by 4 bases and J by 8 bases, with 10 bases of the junction left unmatched. The germline CDR1 and CDR2 sequences are MDHEN and SYDVKM. CDR3 sequence reads: CASSSLDRYFGELFF. The DNA for the CDR3 is TGTGCCAGCAGTTCACTGGACAGGTACTTTGGGGAGCTGTTTTTT. The complete variable domain, with remaining parts taken from reference TRBV28 and TRBJ2-2, reads DVKVTQSSRYLVKRTGEKVFLECVQDMDHENMFWYRQDPGLGLRLIYFSYDVKMKEKGDIPEGYSVSREKKERFSLILESASTNQTSMYLCASSSLDRYFGELFFGEGSRLTVL.

This chain joins TRBV18 and TRBJ2-5, with a weak D call TRBD2 (5 bases). V was clipped by 3 bases and J by 5 bases, with 7 bases between them. The germline V gene has CDR1 KGHSH and CDR2 LQKENI. The CDR3 totals 12 residues. The CDR3 here is CASSPGGETQYF. In DNA, the CDR3 is TGTGCCAGCTCACCGGGCGGGGAGACCCAGTACTTC.